Each of the 15 T cell receptor beta chains below was sequenced from the same sample in a study of vaccination effects on CD4 cells after COVID-19 (dated by TCRdb to between 2022 and 2023). These receptors lack a known antigen. The library came from the immunoSEQ multiplex PCR assay. TCRdb limited this immuneACCESS table to in-frame rearrangements with V and J called. A share of clones is missing; checked studies link under half to unresolved V genes, and the rest is unexplained. This sample comprises 60,000 to 90,000 clones, 75% to 85% of them detected only once. The ten largest clones represent about 1.2% of the sample. To identify antigen-specific CD4+ T cell clonotypes by their expansion, the ViraFEST assay first stimulated PBMC with viral peptide pools and then applied TCR sequencing. After about 10 days of culture, CD4+ T cells were isolated with the EasySep CD4+ T cell isolation kit. Each participant got two doses of an mRNA SARS-CoV-2 vaccine, either BNT162b2 or mRNA-1273.

The sample consisted of CD4+ T cells from PBMCs cultured with HCoV-229E spike peptides, taken after COVID-19 vaccination. Per the publication, the cell subset or site label means: HCoV-229E spike overlapping peptide pool stimulation. The receptor set was obtained from a human donor who received a COVID-19 vaccine.

CDR3 in DNA: TGTGCCCTTTCTGGGGGCCTGAGGGAGACCCAGTACTTC. It translates to CALSGGLRETQYF. The chain couples TRBV30 to TRBJ2-5, with D perhaps matching TRBD1 (6 bases). The CDR3 has 13 amino acids. Trimming left V 8 bases short and J 5 bases short, with 18 bases between. Germline-derived CDR1 and CDR2 are GTSNPN and SVGIG (reference sequence).

CDR3 region: CASGLKEINSPLHF. CDR3 DNA sequence: TGTGCTAGTGGTTTGAAGGAAATTAATTCACCCCTCCACTTT. The V and J genes are TRBV12-5 and TRBJ1-6; the D is unclear. The CDR3 runs to 14 residues. Germline V gene sequence: CDR1 LGHNT, CDR2 FRNRAP. Trimming pared 2 bases from V and 6 bases from J, leaving 8 bases between.

The chain combines TRBV5-8 with TRBJ2-3, with 7 nucleotides matching TRBD1. J was trimmed by 5 bases and V by 7 bases; bases with no gene match: 13. Germline CDR1 and CDR2: SGHTS and YDEGEE. The CDR3 is made up of 15 amino acids. The DNA of the CDR3 is TGTGCCAGCCCGTCGGGTGGACAGGTTGAAGATACGCAGTATTTT. Amino acids: CASPSGGQVEDTQYF.

This clone was seen a few times. The V call is TRBV9, the J call TRBJ2-1, with D possibly being TRBD1 (5 bases). Trimming left V 0 bases short and J 4 bases short, with 8 bases between. The CDR3 has 14 amino acids. The germline V gene encodes CDR1 SGDLS and CDR2 YYNGEE. The CDR3 loop reads CASSVEGIYNEQFF. The CDR3 DNA is TGTGCCAGCAGCGTAGAGGGGATATACAATGAGCAGTTCTTC.

The rearrangement joins TRBV5-1 to TRBJ2-3; tentative D call: TRBD1 (6 bases). This CDR3 is built from 14 residues. V lost 5 bases and J lost 6, with 16 bases in between. Germline-derived CDR1 and CDR2 are SGHRS and YFSETQ. CDR3 coding DNA: TGCGCCAGCAGGGACATAGGGGGTTTGGATACGCAGTATTTT. This translates into CASRDIGGLDTQYF.

The chain links TRBV2 to TRBJ1-5, with 10 bases matching TRBD1. J lost 3 bases, V lost 5 bases, and 4 bases had no gene match. Germline assignment: CDR1 SNHLY and CDR2 FYNNEI. The CDR3 consists of 15 residues. For the CDR3, the DNA is TGTGCCAGCAGTCGGCGACAGGGGGCCAATCAGCCCCAGCATTTT. It is translated as CASSRRQGANQPQHF.

This sequence joins TRBV5-5 and TRBJ1-1; 8 bases are a match to TRBD1. The ends lost 1 base at V and 5 bases at J; junction bases unmatched: 10. Germline V gene sequence: CDR1 SGHKS, CDR2 YYEKEE (reference sequence). CDR3 length: 16 residues. The DNA of the CDR3 is TGTGCCAGCAGCTTGCGGCGAGACAGGGGAGGGACTGAAGCTTTCTTT. It is translated as CASSLRRDRGGTEAFF.

The chain has TRBV9 and TRBJ1-2, with 7 positions matching TRBD1. Germline V lookup: CDR1 SGDLS, CDR2 YYNGEE. This CDR3 has 16 amino acids. V gave up 5 bases and J gave up 4 bases; unmatched junction bases: 14. The CDR3 reads CASSSRGKDPGYGYTF. The CDR3 nucleotides are TGTGCCAGCAGTAGCAGGGGGAAGGACCCTGGCTATGGCTACACCTTC.

The chain employs TRBV24-1 and TRBJ2-2; TRBD2 aligns across 11 bases. The germline gives CDR1 KGHDR, CDR2 SFDVKD. The V segment lost 4 bases and the J segment 5 bases; nucleotides outside the gene matches: 8. CDR3 length: 17 amino acids. The CDR3 coding sequence is TGTGCCACCAGTGACTCCACTAGCGGGGGCTTAACCGGGGAGCTGTTTTTT. Translation gives CATSDSTSGGLTGELFF.

The sample holds one count of this clone. V gene TRBV29-1 combines with J gene TRBJ1-2, with 7 positions matching TRBD1. Germline V CDR1 and CDR2: SQVTM, ANQGSEA. V dropped 4 bases and J dropped 6; count of bases not matched to a gene: 5. The CDR3 contains 12 residues. CDR3 sequence (DNA): TGCAGCGTTGCCCCCGGGACAGATGGCTACACCTTC. This sequence encodes CSVAPGTDGYTF.

This rearrangement joins TRBV5-4 to TRBJ2-7, with 9 bases fitting TRBD2. Germline loops: CDR1 SGHNT, CDR2 YYREEE (reference sequence). The CDR3 has 15 residues. Germline trimming cut 0 bases from V and 3 bases from J; bases unmatched to any gene: 4. CDR3 loop: CASSLGLAGYYEQYV. The CDR3 bases are TGTGCCAGCAGCTTGGGGCTAGCGGGGTACTACGAGCAGTACGTC.

V gene TRBV5-1 combines with J gene TRBJ2-5; the D gene is possibly TRBD1 (7 bases). Germline CDR1 and CDR2: SGHRS and YFSETQ. The CDR3 runs 14 residues. V was trimmed by 2 bases and J by 4 bases, leaving 12 bases between them. CDR3 protein: CASSFGQGGETQYF. The DNA for the CDR3 is TGCGCCAGCAGCTTTGGGCAGGGGGGAGAGACCCAGTACTTC.

The chain recombines TRBV20-1 with TRBJ1-5; 8 nucleotides agree with TRBD1. The CDR3 extends over 14 amino acids. The V gene's germline CDR1 is DFQATT and CDR2 SNEGSKA (reference sequence). Unmatched junction bases numbered 7, after V lost 3 bases and J lost 6 bases. This CDR3 reads CSASKTGAGQPQHF. CDR3 DNA: TGCAGTGCTAGTAAGACAGGGGCTGGTCAGCCCCAGCATTTT.

This sequence joins TRBV3-1 (or the pseudogene TRBV3-2) and TRBJ1-1, with D uncertain. The V end lost 1 base, the J end lost 6 bases, and 6 bases lay between the germline ends. This CDR3 region has 12 residues. Per germline, CDR1 LGHDT and CDR2 YNNKEL (reference sequence). CDR3 sequence reads: CASSQGGSEAFF. CDR3 DNA: TGTGCCAGCAGCCAAGGCGGTTCTGAAGCTTTCTTT.

The chain recombines TRBV5-1 with TRBJ1-1, with a possible D match to TRBD1 (5 bases). With 4 bases removed from V and 5 bases from J, the gap between germline ends came to 15 bases. CDR1 SGHRS and CDR2 YFSETQ come from the germline V gene. CDR3 length: 14 amino acids. CDR3: CASSPLGVETEAFF. The CDR3 nucleotides are TGCGCCAGCAGCCCCCTAGGGGTAGAGACTGAAGCTTTCTTT.